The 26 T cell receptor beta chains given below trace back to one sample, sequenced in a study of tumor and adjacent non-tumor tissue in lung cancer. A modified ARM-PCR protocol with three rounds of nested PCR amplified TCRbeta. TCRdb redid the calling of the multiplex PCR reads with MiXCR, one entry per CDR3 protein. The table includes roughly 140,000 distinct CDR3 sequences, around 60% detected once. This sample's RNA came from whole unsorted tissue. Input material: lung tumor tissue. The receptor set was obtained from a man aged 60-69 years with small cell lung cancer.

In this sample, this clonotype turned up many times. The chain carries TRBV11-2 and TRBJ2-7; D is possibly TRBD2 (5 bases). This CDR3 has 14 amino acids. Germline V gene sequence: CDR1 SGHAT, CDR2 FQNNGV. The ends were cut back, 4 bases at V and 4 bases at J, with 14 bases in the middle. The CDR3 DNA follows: TGTGCCAGCAGCTCTACCGGGATCATATACGAGCAGTACTTC. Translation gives CASSSTGIIYEQYF.

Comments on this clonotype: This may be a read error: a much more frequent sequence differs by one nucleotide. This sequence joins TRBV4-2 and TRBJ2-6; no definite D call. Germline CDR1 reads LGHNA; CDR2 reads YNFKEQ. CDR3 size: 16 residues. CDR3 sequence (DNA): TGTGCCAGCAGCTATAGATCCTCGTCTGGGCCCAACGTCCTGACTTTC. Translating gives CASSYRSSSGPNVLTF.

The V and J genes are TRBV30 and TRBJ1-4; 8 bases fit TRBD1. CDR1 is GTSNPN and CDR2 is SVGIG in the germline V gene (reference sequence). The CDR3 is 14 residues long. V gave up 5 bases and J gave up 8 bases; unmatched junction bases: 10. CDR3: CAWGDQGAGEKLFF. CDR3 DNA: TGTGCCTGGGGGGACCAGGGGGCTGGGGAAAAACTGTTTTTT.

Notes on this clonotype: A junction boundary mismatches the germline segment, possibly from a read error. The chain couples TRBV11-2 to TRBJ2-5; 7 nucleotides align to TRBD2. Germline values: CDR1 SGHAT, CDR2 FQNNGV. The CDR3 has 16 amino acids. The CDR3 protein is CASSPAWREIGETQYF. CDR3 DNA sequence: TGTGCTAGCAGCCCTGCCTGGCGGGAGATTGGCGAGACCCAGTACTTC.

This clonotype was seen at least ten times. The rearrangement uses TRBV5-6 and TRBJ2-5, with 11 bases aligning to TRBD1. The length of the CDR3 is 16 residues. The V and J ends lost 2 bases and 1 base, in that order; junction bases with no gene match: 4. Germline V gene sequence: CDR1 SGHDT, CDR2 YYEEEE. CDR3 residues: CASSLKGQGVQETQYF. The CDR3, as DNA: TGTGCCAGCAGCTTAAAGGGACAGGGGGTCCAAGAGACCCAGTACTTC.

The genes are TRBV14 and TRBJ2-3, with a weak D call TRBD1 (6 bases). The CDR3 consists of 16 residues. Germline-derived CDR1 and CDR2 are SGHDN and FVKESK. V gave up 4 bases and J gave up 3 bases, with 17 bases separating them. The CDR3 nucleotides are TGTGCCAGCAGCCTCCTAATCGGCAGGGGAACAGATACGCAGTATTTT. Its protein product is CASSLLIGRGTDTQYF.

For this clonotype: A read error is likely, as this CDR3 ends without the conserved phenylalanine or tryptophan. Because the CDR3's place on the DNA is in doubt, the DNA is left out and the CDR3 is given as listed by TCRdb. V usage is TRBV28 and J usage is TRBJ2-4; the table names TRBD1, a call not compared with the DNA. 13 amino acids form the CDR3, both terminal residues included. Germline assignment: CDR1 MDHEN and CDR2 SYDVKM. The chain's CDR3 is CASSTGQGNIQCI.

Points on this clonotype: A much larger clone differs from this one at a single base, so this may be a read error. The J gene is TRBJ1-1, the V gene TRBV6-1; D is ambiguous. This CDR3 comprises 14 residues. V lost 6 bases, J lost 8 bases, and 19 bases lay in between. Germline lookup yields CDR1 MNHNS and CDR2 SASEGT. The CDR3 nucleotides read TGTGCCAGCAGGGGCTGGCGACCACCGTTAGAAGCTTTCTTT. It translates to CASRGWRPPLEAFF.

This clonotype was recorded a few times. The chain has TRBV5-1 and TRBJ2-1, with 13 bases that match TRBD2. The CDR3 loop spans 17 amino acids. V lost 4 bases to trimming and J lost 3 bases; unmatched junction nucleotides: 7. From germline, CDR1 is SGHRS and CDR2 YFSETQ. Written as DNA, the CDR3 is TGCGCCAGCAGCCGAACGGGGACTAGCGGGAACTACAATGAGCAGTTCTTC. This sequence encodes CASSRTGTSGNYNEQFF.

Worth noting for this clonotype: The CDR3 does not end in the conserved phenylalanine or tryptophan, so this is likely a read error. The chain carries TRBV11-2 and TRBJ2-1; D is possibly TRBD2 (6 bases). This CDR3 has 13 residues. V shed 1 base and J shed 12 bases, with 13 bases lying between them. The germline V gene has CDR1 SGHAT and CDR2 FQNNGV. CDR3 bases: TGTGCCAGCAGCTTAGGTTTGAACGGGAGGCAGTTCCTC. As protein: CASSLGLNGRQFL.

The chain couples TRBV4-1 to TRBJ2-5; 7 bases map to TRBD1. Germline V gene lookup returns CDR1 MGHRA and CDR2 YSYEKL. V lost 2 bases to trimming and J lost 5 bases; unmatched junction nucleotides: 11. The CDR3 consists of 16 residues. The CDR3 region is CASSQPGQRVYETQYF. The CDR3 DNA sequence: TGCGCCAGCAGCCAACCGGGACAGAGAGTATACGAGACCCAGTACTTC.

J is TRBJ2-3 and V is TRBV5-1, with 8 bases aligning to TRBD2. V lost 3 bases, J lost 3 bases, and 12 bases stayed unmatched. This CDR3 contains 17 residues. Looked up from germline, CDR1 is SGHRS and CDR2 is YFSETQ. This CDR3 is CASSSGLAGYGTDTQYF. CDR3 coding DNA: TGCGCCAGCAGCTCCGGATTAGCGGGATATGGTACAGATACGCAGTATTTT.

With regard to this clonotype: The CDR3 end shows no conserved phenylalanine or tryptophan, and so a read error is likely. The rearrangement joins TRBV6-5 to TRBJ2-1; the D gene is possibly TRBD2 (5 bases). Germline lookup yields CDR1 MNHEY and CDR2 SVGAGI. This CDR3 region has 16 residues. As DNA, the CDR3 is TGTACCAGCATTCCTAGGTTTGGACTTGTCTACGATGAGCAGTTCTTA. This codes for CTSIPRFGLVYDEQFL.

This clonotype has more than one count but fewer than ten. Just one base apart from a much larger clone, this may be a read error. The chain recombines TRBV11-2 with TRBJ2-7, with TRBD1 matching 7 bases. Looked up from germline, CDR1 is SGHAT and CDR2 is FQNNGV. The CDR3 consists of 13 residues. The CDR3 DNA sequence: TGTGTCAGCAGCCCGGACAGGACCTACGAGCAGTACTTC. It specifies CVSSPDRTYEQYF.

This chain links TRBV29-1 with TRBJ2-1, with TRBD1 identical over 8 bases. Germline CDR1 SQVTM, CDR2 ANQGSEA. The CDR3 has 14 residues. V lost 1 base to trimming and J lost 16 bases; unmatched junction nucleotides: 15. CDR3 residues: CSVEGQGAWNDKFF. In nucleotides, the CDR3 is TGCAGCGTTGAAGGGCAGGGGGCCTGGAATGATAAATTCTTC.

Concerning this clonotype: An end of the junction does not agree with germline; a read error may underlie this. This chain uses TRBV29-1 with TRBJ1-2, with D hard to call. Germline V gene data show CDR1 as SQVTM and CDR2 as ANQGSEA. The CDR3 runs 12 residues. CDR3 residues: CCVLYRNYGYTF. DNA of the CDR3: TGCTGCGTTTTATACCGTAACTATGGTTACACCTTC.

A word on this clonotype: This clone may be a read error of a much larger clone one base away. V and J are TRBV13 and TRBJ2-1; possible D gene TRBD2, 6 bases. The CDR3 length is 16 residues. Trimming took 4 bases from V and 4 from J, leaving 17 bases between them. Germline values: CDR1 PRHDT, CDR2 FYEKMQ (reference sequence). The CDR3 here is CASSSLACEVYNEQFF. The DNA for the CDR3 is TGTGCCAGCAGCTCTCTAGCGTGTGAAGTGTACAATGAGCAGTTCTTC. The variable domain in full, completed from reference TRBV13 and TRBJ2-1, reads AAGVIQSPRHLIKEKRETATLKCYPIPRHDTVYWYQQGPGQDPQFLISFYEKMQSDKGSIPDRFSAQQFSDYHSELNMSSLELGDSALYFCASSSLACEVYNEQFFGPGTRLTVL.

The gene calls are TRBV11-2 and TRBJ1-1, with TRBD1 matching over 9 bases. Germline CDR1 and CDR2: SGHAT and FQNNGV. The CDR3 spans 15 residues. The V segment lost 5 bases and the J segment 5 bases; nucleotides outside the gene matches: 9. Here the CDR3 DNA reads TGTGCCAGCAGCCTGAGGGACAGGGCCCTGACTGAAGCTTTCTTT. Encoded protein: CASSLRDRALTEAFF.

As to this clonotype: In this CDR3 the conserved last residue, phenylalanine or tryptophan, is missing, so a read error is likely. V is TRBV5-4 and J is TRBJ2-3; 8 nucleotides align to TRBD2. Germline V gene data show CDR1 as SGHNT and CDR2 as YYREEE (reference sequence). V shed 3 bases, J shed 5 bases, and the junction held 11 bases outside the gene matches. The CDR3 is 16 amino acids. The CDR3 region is CASSSVISGGLDTQYL. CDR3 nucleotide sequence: TGTGCCAGCAGCTCGGTGATTTCGGGAGGGTTAGATACGCAGTATCTT.

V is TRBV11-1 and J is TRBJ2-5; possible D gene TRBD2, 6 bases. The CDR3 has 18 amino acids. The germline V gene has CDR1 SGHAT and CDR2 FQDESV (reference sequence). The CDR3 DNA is TGTACTAGCAGTTTAATAGGGTCCCCAAGAGGATTTCAAGAGACCCAGTACTTC. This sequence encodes CTSSLIGSPRGFQETQYF.

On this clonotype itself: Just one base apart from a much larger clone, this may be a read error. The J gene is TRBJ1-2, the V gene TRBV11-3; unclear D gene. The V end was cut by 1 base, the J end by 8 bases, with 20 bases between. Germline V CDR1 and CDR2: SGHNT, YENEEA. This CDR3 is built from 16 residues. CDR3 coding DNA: TGTGCCAGCAGCTTAGGCCTCGAGGCCCGCCCTGAGGGCTACACCTTC. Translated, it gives CASSLGLEARPEGYTF.

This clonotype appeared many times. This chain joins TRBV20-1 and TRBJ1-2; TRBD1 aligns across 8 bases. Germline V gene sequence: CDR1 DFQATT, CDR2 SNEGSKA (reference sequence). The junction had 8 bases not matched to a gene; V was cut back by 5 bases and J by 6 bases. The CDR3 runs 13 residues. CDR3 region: CSAHGQGADGYTF. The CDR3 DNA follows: TGCAGTGCTCACGGGCAGGGGGCCGATGGCTACACCTTC.

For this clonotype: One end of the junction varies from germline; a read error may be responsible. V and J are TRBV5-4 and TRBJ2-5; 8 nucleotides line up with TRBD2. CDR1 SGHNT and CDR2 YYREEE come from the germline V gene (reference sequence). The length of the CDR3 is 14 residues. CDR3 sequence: CASRLGGRSETQCF. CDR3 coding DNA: TGTGCCAGCAGGTTGGGCGGGAGGTCGGAGACCCAGTGCTTC.

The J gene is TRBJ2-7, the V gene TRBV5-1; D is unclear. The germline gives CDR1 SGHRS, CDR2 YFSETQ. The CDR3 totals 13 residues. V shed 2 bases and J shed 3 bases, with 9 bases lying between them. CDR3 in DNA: TGCGCCAGCAGCTTTGGTGATGACTACGAGCAGTACGTC. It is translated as CASSFGDDYEQYV.

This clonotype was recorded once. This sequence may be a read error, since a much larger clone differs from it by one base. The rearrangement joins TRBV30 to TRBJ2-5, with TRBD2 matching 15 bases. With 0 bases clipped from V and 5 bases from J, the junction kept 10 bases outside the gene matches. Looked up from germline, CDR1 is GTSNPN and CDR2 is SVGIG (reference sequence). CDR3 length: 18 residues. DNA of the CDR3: TGTGCCTGGAGTGTTCGGACTAGCGGGAGGGTTCATCAGGAGACCCAGTACTTC. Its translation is CAWSVRTSGRVHQETQYF.

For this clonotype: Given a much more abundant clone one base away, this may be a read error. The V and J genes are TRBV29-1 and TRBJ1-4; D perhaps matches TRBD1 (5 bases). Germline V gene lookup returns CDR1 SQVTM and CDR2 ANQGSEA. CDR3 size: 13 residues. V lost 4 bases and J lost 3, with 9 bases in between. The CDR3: CSVGDCPNEKLFF. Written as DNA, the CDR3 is TGCAGCGTTGGGGACTGCCCTAATGAAAAACTGTTTTTT.